The clone carrying this TCR beta chain was picked up one time. Its specificity is unknown. Sequenced by immunoSEQ multiplex PCR; TCRdb stores in-frame clones only, minus some. Of about 2.5 million clones listed, 80% to 95% are singletons. The V segment lost 5 bases and the J segment 2 bases; nucleotides outside the gene matches: 6. CDR3 length: 17 residues. Germline CDR1 is SGHAT and CDR2 is FQNNGV. This record belongs to a study of shared clonotypes between healthy human individuals. Study observations and caveats: The study generally estimated greater richness for naive than memory subsets.

Sequenced sample: naive CD4+ T cells from PBMCs. Described subset: CD45RA+ positively selected. The chain uses TRBV11-2 and TRBJ2-2; 12 bases map to TRBD2. The TCR was taken from a man younger than 35 in good health. Some clones in this sample may be carry-over from other donors' samples. CDR3 bases: TGTGCCAGCAGCCAAGCTAGCGGGAGGGCCAACACCGGGGAGCTGTTTTTT. It translates to CASSQASGRANTGELFF. Drawing the rest from reference TRBV11-2 and TRBJ2-2, the complete variable domain is EAGVAQSPRYKIIEKRQSVAFWCNPISGHATLYWYQQILGQGPKLLIQFQNNGVVDDSQLPKDRFSAERLKGVDSTLKIQPAKLEDSAVYLCASSQASGRANTGELFFGEGSRLTVL.